A single sample is the source of the 27 T cell receptor beta chains below, sequenced in a study of blood T cell repertoires in COVID-19. TCRdb's copy holds only in-frame clones and misses some; the assay was immunoSEQ multiplex PCR. In the table there are 60,000 to 70,000 clones, about 86% of which are singletons. The material sequenced was peripheral blood. The receptors were sampled from a woman aged 60-70 years with acute or convalescent COVID-19.

The chain couples TRBV3-1 (or the pseudogene TRBV3-2) to TRBJ2-3; D gene ambiguous. The germline V gene has CDR1 LGHDT and CDR2 YNNKEL (reference sequence). The CDR3 consists of 14 residues. V was shortened by 1 base and J by 1 base, with 6 bases between the two germline ends. The CDR3 region is CASSQGLGTDTQYF. The CDR3 nucleotides are TGTGCCAGCAGCCAAGGACTTGGCACAGATACGCAGTATTTT.

This chain joins TRBV28 and TRBJ1-2, with a possible D match to TRBD1 (5 bases). V was clipped by 3 bases and J by 4 bases, with 9 bases between them. Germline V lookup: CDR1 MDHEN, CDR2 SYDVKM. This CDR3 region has 13 residues. The CDR3 region has the DNA TGTGCCAGCAGTTTTCAGGGAACCTATGGCTACACCTTC. Amino acids: CASSFQGTYGYTF.

The genes are TRBV18 and TRBJ1-2, with a weak D call TRBD1 (5 bases). Germline V gene data show CDR1 as KGHSH and CDR2 as LQKENI. The length of the CDR3 is 16 residues. V was clipped by 3 bases and J by 8 bases, with 22 bases between them. The CDR3 DNA reads as TGTGCCAGCTCACCGGCATCCGGGACTTTGGGAGACGGCTACACCTTC. This sequence encodes CASSPASGTLGDGYTF.

In its sample, this clone was seen once. This chain joins TRBV6-5 and TRBJ1-5, with TRBD1 as a possible D gene (5 bases). The germline V and J ends were trimmed by 5 bases and 6 bases, with 14 bases remaining between them. In germline, CDR1 is MNHEY, CDR2 SVGAGI. The CDR3 runs to 14 residues. As DNA, the CDR3 is TGTGCCAGCAGTCCCGGGCAGGGAAGTCAGCCCCAGCATTTT. Translating it yields CASSPGQGSQPQHF.

V gene TRBV29-1 combines with J gene TRBJ1-4, with TRBD1 as a possible D gene (5 bases). V was cut by 0 bases and J by 4 bases, with 15 bases left in between. The germline gives CDR1 SQVTM, CDR2 ANQGSEA. The CDR3 spans 16 residues. The CDR3 DNA reads as TGCAGCGTTGAAGATCTTTATGGGCAGGGTAATGAAAAACTGTTTTTT. It yields the protein CSVEDLYGQGNEKLFF.

V gene TRBV6-5 combines with J gene TRBJ2-3; 8 nucleotides line up with TRBD2. The CDR3 is 15 residues long. The germline V gene has CDR1 MNHEY and CDR2 SVGAGI. The junction had 8 bases not matched to a gene; V was cut back by 5 bases and J by 4 bases. The DNA for the CDR3 is TGTGCCAGCAGTCGAGGACTAGCAGTACCAGATACGCAGTATTTT. This encodes CASSRGLAVPDTQYF.

V and J are TRBV29-1 and TRBJ2-7; no clear D. CDR1 and CDR2 from the germline V gene are SQVTM and ANQGSEA. V was clipped by 4 bases and J by 3 bases, with 10 bases between them. The length of the CDR3 is 12 residues. For the CDR3, the DNA is TGCAGCGTTGGGGCCAGAGTCTACGAGCAGTACTTC. This translates into CSVGARVYEQYF.

This chain links TRBV5-6 with TRBJ1-6, with TRBD1 matching over 7 bases. This CDR3 is built from 15 residues. With 4 bases clipped from V and 7 bases from J, the junction kept 8 bases outside the gene matches. In germline, CDR1 is SGHDT, CDR2 YYEEEE. This CDR3 reads CASSRIGGMNSPLHF. CDR3 sequence (DNA): TGTGCCAGCAGCCGTATAGGGGGCATGAATTCACCCCTCCACTTT.

The rearrangement uses TRBV19 and TRBJ2-6; TRBD1 aligns across 7 bases. Germline V gives CDR1 LNHDA, CDR2 SQIVND (reference sequence). The CDR3 totals 17 residues. The V segment lost 6 bases and the J segment 1 base; nucleotides outside the gene matches: 9. The CDR3 here is CASSPGQIASGANVLTF. DNA for the CDR3: TGTGCCAGTAGCCCGGGACAGATAGCTTCTGGGGCCAACGTCCTGACTTTC.

About this clone: The junction differs from germline at one of its ends, possibly a read error. The chain links TRBV7-2 to TRBJ1-1; possible D gene TRBD1, 6 bases. This CDR3 contains 15 residues. CDR1 and CDR2 from the germline V gene are SGHTA and FQGNSA. The CDR3 here is CASNLVRTVNTEAFF. The CDR3 region has the DNA TGTGCCAGCAACTTAGTAAGGACAGTAAACACTGAAGCTTTCTTT.

The rearrangement uses TRBV7-2 and TRBJ1-6; weak D call: TRBD1 (6 bases). The V end was cut by 9 bases, the J end by 7 bases, with 16 bases between. The CDR3 runs to 14 residues. Germline CDR1 and CDR2: SGHTA and FQGNSA. Written as DNA, the CDR3 is TGTGCCAGTAGATCAGGGGTGGGGAATTCACCCCTCCACTTT. Translating it yields CASRSGVGNSPLHF.

The V call is TRBV18, the J call TRBJ2-1, with D maybe TRBD2 (6 bases). CDR3 length: 14 amino acids. Trimming took 3 bases from V and 6 from J, leaving 12 bases between them. Germline CDR1 reads KGHSH; CDR2 reads LQKENI. DNA of the CDR3: TGTGCCAGCTCACCGGAAACTAGCAGCAATGAGCAGTTCTTC. Its translation: CASSPETSSNEQFF.

In DNA, the CDR3 is TGTGCCAGCAATCTTGGACAGGGCAGGGGCGGCTACACCTTC. It is translated as CASNLGQGRGGYTF. The chain joins TRBV5-4 to TRBJ1-2; 8 nucleotides agree with TRBD1. The CDR3 runs to 14 residues. The trim removed 6 bases at V and 8 bases at J, leaving 12 bases unmatched. Germline assignment: CDR1 SGHNT and CDR2 YYREEE (reference sequence).

The V and J genes are TRBV5-6 and TRBJ1-2; no clear D. V lost 4 bases and J lost 0, with 10 bases in between. CDR1 and CDR2 (germline): SGHDT, YYEEEE. The CDR3 has 14 residues. CDR3 DNA sequence: TGTGCCAGCAGCGTGGGTCCTGCTAACTATGGCTACACCTTC. The encoded protein is CASSVGPANYGYTF.

The V call is TRBV9, the J call TRBJ1-2, with a weak D call TRBD1 (5 bases). V lost 3 bases and J 5 bases, leaving 8 bases between the germline ends. The V gene's germline CDR1 is SGDLS and CDR2 YYNGEE. The CDR3 covers 12 residues. The CDR3 sequence is CASSAGAYGYTF. CDR3 nucleotides: TGTGCCAGCAGCGCTGGGGCTTATGGCTACACCTTC.

The gene calls are TRBV30 and TRBJ1-1; no definite D call. Germline V gives CDR1 GTSNPN, CDR2 SVGIG (reference sequence). Trimming cost V 0 bases and J 0 bases, with 5 bases left between them. This CDR3 is 13 amino acids long. The CDR3: CAWSVTVNTEAFF. In DNA, the CDR3 is TGTGCCTGGAGTGTAACTGTGAACACTGAAGCTTTCTTT.

The rearrangement uses TRBV5-5 and TRBJ2-5, with D perhaps matching TRBD2 (7 bases). The germline gives CDR1 SGHKS, CDR2 YYEKEE (reference sequence). Deletions cut 1 base from V and 1 base from J, with 11 bases between. The length of the CDR3 is 15 residues. This CDR3 is CASSLRGGTQETQYF. DNA of the CDR3: TGTGCCAGCAGCTTGAGGGGGGGTACCCAAGAGACCCAGTACTTC.

This chain links TRBV4-1 with TRBJ1-5; unclear D gene. The CDR3 totals 15 residues. Germline V lookup: CDR1 MGHRA, CDR2 YSYEKL. With 4 bases removed from V and 0 bases from J, the gap between germline ends came to 10 bases. CDR3 DNA sequence: TGCGCCAGCAGCCCCACGGGGAGTAGCAATCAGCCCCAGCATTTT. It encodes CASSPTGSSNQPQHF.

The genes are TRBV19 and TRBJ1-6, with a possible D match to TRBD1 (5 bases). The ends were cut back, 6 bases at V and 5 bases at J, with 8 bases in the middle. The CDR3 covers 13 residues. Germline assignment: CDR1 LNHDA and CDR2 SQIVND (reference sequence). The CDR3 DNA is TGTGCCAGTAGCCAGGGAAATAATTCACCCCTCCACTTT. Translation: CASSQGNNSPLHF. The full variable domain, with the rest looked up from reference TRBV19 and TRBJ1-6, is DGGITQSPKYLFRKEGQNVTLSCEQNLNHDAMYWYRQDPGQGLRLIYYSQIVNDFQKGDIAEGYSVSREKKESFPLTVTSAQKNPTAFYLCASSQGNNSPLHFGNGTRLTVT.

The chain joins TRBV9 to TRBJ1-3; no firm D call. CDR3 length equals 14 residues. The V gene's germline CDR1 is SGDLS and CDR2 YYNGEE. V was pared by 0 bases and J by 2 bases, with 6 bases between. The CDR3 coding sequence is TGTGCCAGCAGCGTAGGCGGGACTGGAAACACCATATATTTT. Its protein product is CASSVGGTGNTIYF.

The CDR3: CASSYSQGQGTEAFF. The DNA for the CDR3 is TGTGCCAGCAGTTACTCGCAGGGGCAGGGCACTGAAGCTTTCTTT. The chain combines TRBV6-5 with TRBJ1-1; D perhaps matches TRBD1 (6 bases). CDR3 length: 15 residues. Trimming took off 0 bases at V and 4 bases at J, with 12 bases between the two ends. Germline lookup yields CDR1 MNHEY and CDR2 SVGAGI.

The chain is built from TRBV10-3 and TRBJ2-1, with D maybe TRBD1 (5 bases). Trimming shortened V by 3 bases and J by 10 bases, and 10 bases separated the two germline ends. Germline V gene sequence: CDR1 ENHRY, CDR2 SYGVKD. The CDR3 loop spans 12 amino acids. CDR3 nucleotides: TGTGCCATCAGTGATGACAGAGGAGAGCAGTTCTTC. Amino acid sequence: CAISDDRGEQFF.

This chain joins TRBV6-1 and TRBJ2-1; 8 nucleotides line up with TRBD2. Germline CDR1 and CDR2: MNHNS and SASEGT. The CDR3 is made up of 16 amino acids. The V gene end was trimmed by 3 bases and the J gene end by 5 bases; junction bases not matched to a gene: 9. CDR3 bases: TGTGCCAGCAGTGAGGGAGCGGGAGCGAGAAACAATGAGCAGTTCTTC. This codes for CASSEGAGARNNEQFF.

A note on this clone: Sequence at one end of the junction differs from germline and may be a read error. The chain recombines TRBV4-1 with TRBJ1-1; the D gene is possibly TRBD1 (5 bases). The germline V gene has CDR1 MGHRA and CDR2 YSYEKL. The length of the CDR3 is 16 residues. The CDR3 loop reads CASSQGRPGDRRIRKF. In DNA form, the CDR3 reads TGCGCCAGCAGCCAAGGCAGGCCGGGGGACCGACGAATCAGAAAATTT.

This clone was picked up one time. The chain combines TRBV2 with TRBJ1-5; 8 bases fit TRBD1. V lost 5 bases, J lost 6 bases, and 3 bases stayed unmatched. Germline V gene data show CDR1 as SNHLY and CDR2 as FYNNEI. This CDR3 is built from 13 residues. CDR3 residues: CASSTGGPQPQHF. CDR3 DNA: TGTGCCAGCAGTACAGGGGGTCCTCAGCCCCAGCATTTT.

The CDR3 DNA is TGCGCCAGCAGCCAAGGGGGTAGCGGGGGTCGAGAGACCCAGTACTTC. This translates into CASSQGGSGGRETQYF. The chain joins TRBV4-1 to TRBJ2-5, with 9 bases fitting TRBD2. The CDR3 length is 16 residues. The ends lost 1 base at V and 4 bases at J; junction bases unmatched: 7. CDR1 and CDR2 (germline): MGHRA, YSYEKL.

This clone was recorded once. The rearrangement uses TRBV30 and TRBJ2-7; D might be TRBD1 (6 bases). Germline lookup yields CDR1 GTSNPN and CDR2 SVGIG (reference sequence). Trimming took off 2 bases at V and 6 bases at J, with 8 bases between the two ends. The CDR3 covers 11 residues. The CDR3 DNA reads TGTGCCTGGAGTACAGGGACCGAGCAGTACTTC. Translated, it gives CAWSTGTEQYF.